The T cell receptor beta chain described here comes from a study of cytotoxic CD8 clonotypes in ibrutinib-treated CLL. Study-wide context: The subjects consisted of 11 relapsed/refractory and about 14 treatment-naive individuals, with around 17 IGHV unmutated. Specimens for response were gathered following a median roughly twelve months of therapy, spanning 6 to 36.

Study-level points and caveats: Clonality was higher at baseline than in age-matched healthy donors and tracked circulating CD8+ T-cell counts.

The repertoire was sequenced with immunoSEQ multiplex PCR; TCRdb's copy has only in-frame clones and lacks some. The sample holds approximately 280,000 clones, less than 85% seen once. Germline V gives CDR1 MDHEN, CDR2 SYDVKM. The CDR3 has 14 amino acids. Trimming pared 5 bases from V and 4 bases from J, leaving 14 bases between. Comment on this clone: Its antigen remains unknown.

This TCR came from a human donor with chronic lymphocytic leukemia. V usage is TRBV28 and J usage is TRBJ1-2, with D unclear. Sequencing was performed on PBMCs, taken at disease progression, from a patient treated with ibrutinib. The CDR3 region has the DNA TGTGCCAGCAGTCCACTACGCCCTAGCTATGGCTACACCTTC. Translation gives CASSPLRPSYGYTF.